The 29 T cell receptor beta chains listed next were all sequenced from one sample in a study of cytomegalovirus exposure and HLA in healthy donors. 60 Vbeta and 13 Jbeta primers were used in PCR. Sequenced by immunoSEQ multiplex PCR; TCRdb stores in-frame clones only, minus some. The table records under 200,000 clones, 65% to 85% of them present only once. The sequencing input was PBMCs. These receptors were collected from a man in his 60s in good health and CMV-seronegative.

This rearrangement joins TRBV5-6 to TRBJ2-2; perhaps TRBD1 as D (5 bases). The CDR3 is made up of 17 amino acids. CDR1 is SGHDT and CDR2 is YYEEEE in the germline V gene. V was pared by 1 base and J by 1 base, with 14 bases between. CDR3 sequence (DNA): TGTGCCAGCAGCTTGATCGGCAGGGATGGGAACACCGGGGAGCTGTTTTTT. Its protein is CASSLIGRDGNTGELFF. The variable domain in full, completed from reference TRBV5-6 and TRBJ2-2, reads DAGVTQSPTHLIKTRGQQVTLRCSPKSGHDTVSWYQQALGQGPQFIFQYYEEEERQRGNFPDRFSGHQFPNYSSELNVNALLLGDSALYLCASSLIGRDGNTGELFFGEGSRLTVL.

The chain combines TRBV9 with TRBJ2-1, with TRBD2 matching 14 bases. V was clipped by 4 bases and J by 1 base; unmatched bases: 7. This CDR3 is built from 18 residues. Germline V gene data show CDR1 as SGDLS and CDR2 as YYNGEE. CDR3 bases: TGTGCCAGCAGCCTGGGACTAGCGGGAGTGGTGTCCTACAATGAGCAGTTCTTC. Protein sequence: CASSLGLAGVVSYNEQFF.

This clone came up once. This chain joins TRBV19 and TRBJ2-1; 7 bases map to TRBD1. V was pared by 3 bases and J by 6 bases, with 8 bases of the junction left unmatched. Germline V gene lookup returns CDR1 LNHDA and CDR2 SQIVND (reference sequence). This CDR3 contains 15 residues. CDR3 sequence reads: CASSIDREEANEQFF. In DNA, the CDR3 is TGTGCCAGTAGTATCGACAGGGAAGAGGCCAATGAGCAGTTCTTC.

This chain connects TRBV6-1 to TRBJ2-7; 9 bases align to TRBD1. V lost 2 bases and J lost 3; bases outside the gene matches: 5. CDR3 size: 15 residues. Germline V lookup: CDR1 MNHNS, CDR2 SASEGT. DNA of the CDR3: TGTGCCAGCAGTGAAAGCCCGGGACAGGGCTACGAGCAGTACTTC. It translates to CASSESPGQGYEQYF.

V usage is TRBV7-9 and J usage is TRBJ1-3; D not resolved. The CDR3 totals 14 residues. Trimming cost V 2 bases and J 4 bases, with 9 bases left between them. The V gene's germline CDR1 is SEHNR and CDR2 FQNEAQ (reference sequence). The CDR3 spells CASSLMTPGNTIYF. The CDR3 DNA follows: TGTGCCAGCAGCTTAATGACACCCGGAAACACCATATATTTT.

This clone has a handful of counts. The chain links TRBV5-5 to TRBJ2-7, with unresolved D. CDR3 size: 14 residues. The germline gives CDR1 SGHKS, CDR2 YYEKEE (reference sequence). The V end lost 3 bases, the J end lost 5 bases, and 15 bases lay between the germline ends. CDR3 nucleotides: TGTGCCAGCAGCTACGGAAGGCTGGGCAACGAGCAGTACTTC. Its protein is CASSYGRLGNEQYF. Full variable domain (rest looked up from reference TRBV5-5 and TRBJ2-7): DAGVTQSPTHLIKTRGQQVTLRCSPISGHKSVSWYQQVLGQGPQFIFQYYEKEERGRGNFPDRFSARQFPNYSSELNVNALLLGDSALYLCASSYGRLGNEQYFGPGTRLTVT.

This chain joins TRBV5-1 and TRBJ2-7; 7 bases are shared with TRBD2. V shed 0 bases and J 3 bases; nucleotides not matched to a gene: 9. Germline CDR1 SGHRS, CDR2 YFSETQ. The CDR3 consists of 16 residues. As DNA, the CDR3 is TGCGCCAGCAGCTTGGGCGGTTCGGGGGGTTTCTACGAGCAGTACTTC. Residues: CASSLGGSGGFYEQYF.

Here the CDR3 reads CASSLQQGAFYEQYF. CDR3 DNA: TGTGCCAGCAGTTTACAACAGGGAGCGTTCTACGAGCAGTACTTC. This chain links TRBV27 with TRBJ2-7; a weak D match, TRBD1 (6 bases). V lost 2 bases and J lost 3, with 14 bases in between. Germline V lookup: CDR1 MNHEY, CDR2 SMNVEV (reference sequence). There are 15 residues in the CDR3.

The sample holds a few counts of this clone. This sequence joins TRBV10-2 and TRBJ2-1, with TRBD2 matching over 12 bases. The V gene end was trimmed by 8 bases and the J gene end by 8 bases; junction bases not matched to a gene: 4. This CDR3 contains 13 residues. Germline loops: CDR1 WSHSY, CDR2 SAAADI. The CDR3 nucleotides read TGCGCCAGCCTGCTAGCGGGAGGGTATGAGCAGTTCTTC. This encodes CASLLAGGYEQFF.

J is TRBJ2-3 and V is TRBV6-4; 10 bases line up with TRBD2. This CDR3 region has 15 residues. Germline values: CDR1 MRHNA, CDR2 SNTAGT. V trimming: 0 bases; J trimming: 6 bases; junction bases outside the gene matches: 3. The chain's CDR3 is CASSDSGTSDDTQYF. The CDR3 DNA reads as TGTGCCAGCAGTGACTCGGGGACTAGCGACGATACGCAGTATTTT.

The chain joins TRBV7-2 to TRBJ2-2; a weak D match, TRBD2 (6 bases). Germline-derived CDR1 and CDR2 are SGHTA and FQGNSA. The CDR3 length is 14 residues. V lost 0 bases to trimming and J lost 6 bases, with 8 bases between them. CDR3 nucleotide sequence: TGTGCCAGCAGCTTAGCCCGGGGGTCCGGGGAGCTGTTTTTT. The encoded protein is CASSLARGSGELFF.

The chain combines TRBV7-9 with TRBJ1-1, with 7 bases lining up with TRBD1. Germline assignment: CDR1 SEHNR and CDR2 FQNEAQ (reference sequence). The V and J ends lost 5 bases and 5 bases, in that order; junction bases with no gene match: 8. The CDR3 runs to 14 residues. The CDR3 DNA reads as TGTGCCAGCAGCCAGACAGGGTGGGGGACTGAAGCTTTCTTT. Protein product: CASSQTGWGTEAFF.

The chain couples TRBV5-8 to TRBJ1-1; D perhaps matches TRBD1 (5 bases). Germline CDR1 reads SGHTS; CDR2 reads YDEGEE. The CDR3 spans 15 residues. The ends were cut back, 6 bases at V and 4 bases at J, with 19 bases in the middle. The CDR3 is CASTHGGDGGTEAFF. In DNA, the CDR3 is TGTGCCAGCACCCATGGAGGGGACGGTGGCACTGAAGCTTTCTTT.

This clone was observed once. The chain is built from TRBV7-3 and TRBJ2-1, with 11 bases that match TRBD2. The V segment lost 2 bases and the J segment 6 bases; nucleotides outside the gene matches: 3. The germline gives CDR1 SGHTA, CDR2 FQGTGA. This CDR3 is built from 15 residues. For the CDR3, the DNA is TGTGCCAGCAGCTTAGTAGCGGGGGGGGGCAATGAGCAGTTCTTC. Encoded protein: CASSLVAGGGNEQFF. The full variable domain, with the rest looked up from reference TRBV7-3 and TRBJ2-1, is GAGVSQTPSNKVTEKGKYVELRCDPISGHTALYWYRQSLGQGPEFLIYFQGTGAADDSGLPNDRFFAVRPEGSVSTLKIQRTERGDSAVYLCASSLVAGGGNEQFFGPGTRLTVL.

This clone showed up just a few times. This rearrangement joins TRBV6-6 to TRBJ2-5; D is ambiguous. Trimming took 0 bases from V and 0 from J, leaving 8 bases between them. This CDR3 region has 15 residues. Germline CDR1 reads MNHNY; CDR2 reads SVGAGI (reference sequence). The CDR3 DNA reads TGTGCCAGCAGTTACTCCTCCCTAAACCAAGAGACCCAGTACTTC. Its protein product is CASSYSSLNQETQYF.

V is TRBV5-1 and J is TRBJ2-5, with 9 bases identical to TRBD2. The trim removed 2 bases at V and 5 bases at J, leaving 7 bases unmatched. Germline V CDR1 and CDR2: SGHRS, YFSETQ. The CDR3 covers 15 residues. CDR3 loop: CASSLWTSAGETQYF. The CDR3 region has the DNA TGCGCCAGCAGCTTATGGACTAGCGCGGGCGAGACCCAGTACTTC.

The gene calls are TRBV5-5 and TRBJ2-5, with a tentative D call TRBD1 (5 bases). Trimming took 4 bases from V and 1 from J, leaving 17 bases between them. CDR1 is SGHKS and CDR2 is YYEKEE in the germline V gene (reference sequence). The CDR3 extends over 16 amino acids. This chain's CDR3 is CASSPLVGAFQETQYF. The CDR3, as DNA: TGTGCCAGCAGCCCATTAGTTGGGGCATTCCAAGAGACCCAGTACTTC.

This clone appeared a few times. The chain joins TRBV19 to TRBJ2-7, with TRBD2 matching 8 bases. The germline V gene encodes CDR1 LNHDA and CDR2 SQIVND (reference sequence). The V segment lost 9 bases and the J segment 1 base; nucleotides outside the gene matches: 14. The CDR3 has 16 residues. CDR3 nucleotides: TGTGCCAGGTGGTGGGGGACTAGTGACCCTTCCTACGAGCAGTACTTC. Its protein is CARWWGTSDPSYEQYF.

The V gene is TRBV7-2, the J gene TRBJ2-5; 8 bases map to TRBD1. J was trimmed by 5 bases and V by 5 bases; bases with no gene match: 16. Looked up from germline, CDR1 is SGHTA and CDR2 is FQGNSA. This CDR3 has 17 amino acids. The CDR3 loop reads CASSRYLTGQGGETQYF. CDR3 nucleotides: TGTGCCAGCAGCAGATATTTGACCGGACAGGGCGGCGAGACCCAGTACTTC.

The rearrangement links TRBV11-2 to TRBJ2-1; maybe TRBD2 (5 bases). Germline assignment: CDR1 SGHAT and CDR2 FQNNGV. Trimming pared 1 base from V and 0 bases from J, leaving 13 bases between. CDR3 length equals 17 residues. CDR3 bases: TGTGCCAGCAGCTTAGGTCCAGCGGAGAGCTCCTACAATGAGCAGTTCTTC. It specifies CASSLGPAESSYNEQFF.

The rearrangement links TRBV5-1 to TRBJ2-2, with D tentatively TRBD1 (7 bases). The CDR3 runs 17 residues. The V and J ends lost 4 bases and 7 bases respectively, with 23 bases between them. Germline V CDR1 and CDR2: SGHRS, YFSETQ. The CDR3, as DNA: TGCGCCAGCAGCCCGAGGATCGGAGGGGGCAGTCTCGGGGAGCTGTTTTTT. It codes for CASSPRIGGGSLGELFF.

This chain uses TRBV19 with TRBJ2-7, with TRBD1 matching over 9 bases. The CDR3 has 14 residues. V gave up 5 bases and J gave up 2 bases; unmatched junction bases: 4. The germline V gene encodes CDR1 LNHDA and CDR2 SQIVND (reference sequence). The CDR3 spells CASSFRDRAYEQYF. The CDR3, as DNA: TGTGCCAGTAGTTTCCGGGACAGGGCCTACGAGCAGTACTTC.

This chain joins TRBV7-9 and TRBJ2-1, with 12 bases matching TRBD2. The V segment lost 1 base and the J segment 8 bases; nucleotides outside the gene matches: 12. Germline assignment: CDR1 SEHNR and CDR2 FQNEAQ (reference sequence). This CDR3 has 18 residues. CDR3: CASSLVVSSGGAIDEQFF. The CDR3 DNA follows: TGTGCCAGCAGCTTAGTTGTGTCTAGCGGGGGGGCCATCGATGAGCAGTTCTTC.

This chain uses TRBV28 with TRBJ2-7; 12 bases are shared with TRBD1. The CDR3 loop spans 18 amino acids. J was trimmed by 3 bases and V by 6 bases; bases with no gene match: 15. Per the germline V gene, CDR1 is MDHEN and CDR2 is SYDVKM. CDR3: CASSPGQGATQSIYEQYF. The CDR3 DNA reads as TGTGCCAGCAGCCCGGGACAGGGGGCGACTCAGAGTATCTACGAGCAGTACTTC. Based on the CDR3 plus reference TRBV28 and TRBJ2-7, the full variable domain is DVKVTQSSRYLVKRTGEKVFLECVQDMDHENMFWYRQDPGLGLRLIYFSYDVKMKEKGDIPEGYSVSREKKERFSLILESASTNQTSMYLCASSPGQGATQSIYEQYFGPGTRLTVT.

V is TRBV27 and J is TRBJ2-5; D unresolved. CDR1 and CDR2 (germline): MNHEY, SMNVEV (reference sequence). The CDR3 consists of 14 residues. V lost 6 bases and J 5 bases, leaving 16 bases between the germline ends. CDR3 amino acids: CASRPHSAGETQYF. The CDR3 DNA follows: TGTGCCAGCAGACCCCATTCGGCCGGGGAGACCCAGTACTTC.

In this sample, this clone turned up a few times. The chain carries TRBV4-3 and TRBJ2-7; 9 nucleotides match TRBD2. V trimming: 3 bases; J trimming: 3 bases; junction bases outside the gene matches: 9. Germline V CDR1 and CDR2: LGHNA, YSLEER. The CDR3 totals 16 residues. This CDR3 is CASSQAWASGNYEQYF. The CDR3 DNA is TGCGCCAGCAGCCAGGCCTGGGCTAGCGGGAACTACGAGCAGTACTTC.

The chain recombines TRBV19 with TRBJ2-7; TRBD1 matches at 7 bases. This CDR3 contains 16 residues. Trimming at V came to 2 bases and at J to 3 bases, leaving 10 bases not matched to a gene. Germline assignment: CDR1 LNHDA and CDR2 SQIVND (reference sequence). The CDR3 reads CASSIRQGVLIYEQYF. The CDR3 bases are TGTGCCAGTAGTATACGACAGGGAGTTCTGATCTACGAGCAGTACTTC.

Here the CDR3 reads CASSLVQGRVYGYTF. The DNA of the CDR3 is TGTGCCAGCAGCTTAGTTCAGGGGAGAGTCTATGGCTACACCTTC. This chain connects TRBV7-2 to TRBJ1-2, with D perhaps TRBD1 (6 bases). The germline V gene encodes CDR1 SGHTA and CDR2 FQGNSA. V lost 1 base, J lost 4 bases, and 13 bases lay in between. This CDR3 has 15 residues.

Only a few counts were recorded for this clone. The J gene is TRBJ2-3, the V gene TRBV5-4; 7 bases align to TRBD1. Germline CDR1 SGHNT, CDR2 YYREEE (reference sequence). This CDR3 region has 14 residues. V shed 2 bases, J shed 5 bases, and the junction held 5 bases outside the gene matches. The CDR3 loop reads CASSLGTDRDTQYF. CDR3 sequence (DNA): TGTGCCAGCAGCTTAGGGACAGACCGAGATACGCAGTATTTT.